This TCR beta chain derives from a study of regulatory T cells in long-lasting Graves disease. Time point: newly diagnosed GD, antithyroid drugs for less than 3 months. After RNA was extracted from PBMCs, the TCR library was made from it. Trimming took off 8 bases at V and 3 bases at J, with 10 bases between the two ends. CDR3 length: 13 residues. In germline, CDR1 is PRHDT, CDR2 FYEKMQ (reference sequence). Arm-PCR of CDR3 regions and iRepertoire HTBI primers were the basis on which TCR beta libraries were built. TCRdb independently ran MiXCR on the multiplex PCR reads; one entry per CDR3 protein. The sample lists fewer than 350,000 distinct CDR3 sequences; about 20% were seen once. The sample holds many counts of this clonotype.

The receptor's source is a female donor with Graves disease. This chain connects TRBV13 to TRBJ2-2; D perhaps matches TRBD2 (5 bases). This material consisted of peripheral blood mononuclear cells (PBMCs), taken at new diagnosis, from a patient treated with antithyroid drugs. CDR3 region: CASVEADTGELFF. The CDR3 region has the DNA TGTGCCAGCGTCGAAGCGGACACCGGGGAGCTGTTTTTT.